This is a list of T cell receptor beta chains from one sample in a study of cytomegalovirus exposure and HLA in healthy donors. Here immunoSEQ multiplex PCR was the method, and the copy in TCRdb shows in-frame clones only, minus some. This sample yields about 180,000 clones, of which over 60% are seen a single time; around 6% belongs to the top ten. Sequencing was done on a sample of PBMCs. These receptors all stem from a man aged 35 to 55 in good health and CMV-seronegative. Both conserved end residues are part of each CDR3. D genes are given only for firm matches. Part of the rows lack a size; the others show once, few, many or a class for expanded clones.

v_call	d_call	clone_size	j_call	cdr3_nt	cdr3_aa
TRBV5-4	.	.	TRBJ2-7	TGTGCCAGCAGCTTGTCGGCGGGGCCCCTCTACGAGCAGTACTTC	CASSLSAGPLYEQYF
TRBV7-9	.	.	TRBJ1-1	TGTGCCAGCAGCTTAGACACCAACACTGAAGCTTTCTTT	CASSLDTNTEAFF
TRBV15	.	.	TRBJ2-5	TGTGCCACCAGCAGGCAGGGCAGTCAAGAGACCCAGTACTTC	CATSRQGSQETQYF
TRBV6-1	TRBD1	.	TRBJ2-3	TGTGCCAGCAGCGATCTACAGGGGACAGATACGCAGTATTTT	CASSDLQGTDTQYF
TRBV18	TRBD2	.	TRBJ2-2	TGTGCCAGCTCCCGGACTAGCGGGACAGGGCGGAACACCGGGGAGCTGTTTTTT	CASSRTSGTGRNTGELFF
TRBV6-4	.	.	TRBJ1-2	TGTGCCAGCAGTCCAGAGGCTAGCTATGGCTACACCTTC	CASSPEASYGYTF
TRBV11-2	TRBD2	.	TRBJ2-7	TGTGCCAGCAGCCAAGGACTAGCGGTCTACGAGCAGTACTTC	CASSQGLAVYEQYF
TRBV5-6	TRBD2	.	TRBJ2-7	TGTGCCAGCAGCCCGGATAGCGGGGGCGAGCAGTACTTC	CASSPDSGGEQYF
TRBV7-8	TRBD2	.	TRBJ2-1	TGTGCCAGCAGCTCCCGGGACTACTCCTACAATGAGCAGTTCTTC	CASSSRDYSYNEQFF
TRBV19	.	few	TRBJ2-5	TGTGCCAGTAGTCTTGCGGGACAGCAAGAGACCCAGTACTTC	CASSLAGQQETQYF
TRBV4-3	.	.	TRBJ1-3	TGCGCCAGCAGCCAAGACCTGGCGACAGAAAGGGGAAACACCATATATTTT	CASSQDLATERGNTIYF
TRBV30	.	.	TRBJ1-3	TGTGCCTGGAGACGCAGAGGTGGAAACACCATATATTTT	CAWRRRGGNTIYF
TRBV25-1	TRBD2	.	TRBJ2-5	TGTGCCAGCAGTGAATATAAACAAGGGCTAGCGGGGATGGAGACCCAGTACTTC	CASSEYKQGLAGMETQYF
TRBV18	TRBD2	once	TRBJ2-7	TGTGCCAGCTCACGTGGACTAGCGGGCCCCTACGAGCAGTACTTC	CASSRGLAGPYEQYF
TRBV9	.	.	TRBJ2-1	TGTGCCAGCAGCGTAGAGGGGGGGCGAGGAGGTGAGCAGTTCTTC	CASSVEGGRGGEQFF
TRBV30	TRBD1	.	TRBJ1-2	TGTGCCTGGAGAAGGACAGGGGTCGGTTTTGGGGGCTACACCTTC	CAWRRTGVGFGGYTF
TRBV15	.	.	TRBJ2-5	TGTGCCACCAGCAGAGGCGGGACTGCACAAGAGACCCAGTACTTC	CATSRGGTAQETQYF
TRBV4-1	.	.	TRBJ1-1	TGCGCCAGCAGCCAAGTGGACTCTGAGACTGAAGCTTTCTTT	CASSQVDSETEAFF
TRBV7-2	.	.	TRBJ1-6	TGTGCCAGCAGCTTAGCGCCTACAGGGAATTCACCCCTCCACTTT	CASSLAPTGNSPLHF
TRBV7-9	TRBD2	.	TRBJ2-7	TGTGCCAGCAGCTGGGGACTAGCGGGAGACGAGCAGTACTTC	CASSWGLAGDEQYF
TRBV13	.	.	TRBJ1-3	TGTGCCAGCAGTCTAGCGGGGCTTCTCGCCGGAAACACCATATATTTT	CASSLAGLLAGNTIYF
TRBV4-3	.	.	TRBJ1-1	TGCGCCAGCAGCACCTCCTACGACCTGAGGGCGCCCGAAGCTTTCTTT	CASSTSYDLRAPEAFF
TRBV9	.	.	TRBJ1-3	TGTGCCAGCAGCGCAGGCCCTGGAAACACCATATATTTT	CASSAGPGNTIYF
TRBV7-6	.	once	TRBJ1-1	TGTGCCAGCAGCGAAAACAGGGCTATGAACACTGAAGCTTTCTTT	CASSENRAMNTEAFF
TRBV4-1	.	few	TRBJ1-2	TGCGCCAGCAGCCAAGGGAAAGGGGGCTATGGCTACACCTTC	CASSQGKGGYGYTF
TRBV9	TRBD1	.	TRBJ1-1	TGTGCCAGCAGCCCCCGGACAGGGACGGGATTCACTGAAGCTTTCTTT	CASSPRTGTGFTEAFF
TRBV7-2	.	.	TRBJ2-1	TGTGCCAGCAGCTACAGGGAACAAAGGCAGTTCTTC	CASSYREQRQFF
TRBV5-8	.	few	TRBJ2-4	TGTGCCAGCAGCTTGGATGAGGGAGCCAAAAACATTCAGTACTTC	CASSLDEGAKNIQYF
TRBV4-1	TRBD1	.	TRBJ1-4	TGCGCCAGCAGCCGGGGGACAGGGGGCTTTGGGACTAATGAAAAACTGTTTTTT	CASSRGTGGFGTNEKLFF
TRBV18	.	.	TRBJ2-7	TGTGCCAGCTCACCCGGGTCCCGATCATACGAGCAGTACTTC	CASSPGSRSYEQYF
TRBV6-6	.	.	TRBJ2-1	TGTGCCAGCAGTACCCGCGAGGGTGAGCAGTTCTTC	CASSTREGEQFF
TRBV5-4	.	.	TRBJ2-1	TGTGCCAGCAGCCCGGGACTGTCCTCCTACAATGAGCAGTTCTTC	CASSPGLSSYNEQFF
TRBV28	TRBD1	.	TRBJ1-2	TGTGCCAGCAGCCTTGGAGGGGGCCTGCCCTATGGCTACACCTTC	CASSLGGGLPYGYTF
TRBV5-4	.	.	TRBJ2-3	TGTGCCAGCAGCTTAAGCCAGGCCAGAAGGGATACGCAGTATTTT	CASSLSQARRDTQYF
TRBV19	.	.	TRBJ1-2	TGTGCCAGTAGTATGCAGGGAACCTATGGCTACACCTTC	CASSMQGTYGYTF
TRBV7-2	.	.	TRBJ2-5	TGTGCCAGCGGCAGGGCGGTAGAGACCCAGTACTTC	CASGRAVETQYF
TRBV7-2	.	.	TRBJ2-6	TGTGCCAGCAGCCGCGTAAATATAGGGGCCAACGTCCTGACTTTC	CASSRVNIGANVLTF
TRBV11-2	.	.	TRBJ2-3	TGTGCCAGCAGCTTATGGGCAGCCTTTAGCACAGATACGCAGTATTTT	CASSLWAAFSTDTQYF
TRBV6-5	.	.	TRBJ1-1	TGTGCCAGCAGTTACACAGGGAAATCTTTCTTT	CASSYTGKSFF
TRBV7-2	.	.	TRBJ1-5	TGTGCCAGCAGCTGGCTTGGCAATCAGCCCCAGCATTTT	CASSWLGNQPQHF
TRBV7-2	.	.	TRBJ2-7	TGTGCCAGCAGCTTACAACCGGCGACAGAGCAGTACTTC	CASSLQPATEQYF
TRBV11-3	TRBD2	.	TRBJ2-1	TGTGCCAGCCTCCCGCGGGAGGGCCTGAATGAGCAGTTCTTC	CASLPREGLNEQFF
TRBV4-3	TRBD1	.	TRBJ2-7	TGCGCCAGCAGCCAAAATACAGGGGGCTACGAGCAGTACTTC	CASSQNTGGYEQYF
TRBV10-2	.	.	TRBJ1-3	TGCGCCAGCAGAGACACGACTATGGGTGGAAACACCATATATTTT	CASRDTTMGGNTIYF
TRBV7-6	TRBD2	.	TRBJ2-5	TGTGCCAGCGTAAACACGGGGGGGGCGGGAGAGACCCAGTACTTC	CASVNTGGAGETQYF
TRBV7-9	TRBD1	.	TRBJ1-6	TGTGCCAGCAGCTCTGAAATCGGGACAGATAACTTTAATTCACCCCTCCACTTT	CASSSEIGTDNFNSPLHF
TRBV9	.	.	TRBJ2-2	TGTGCCAGCAGCGTAGTCGGAGCAGGGGATGACACCGGGGAGCTGTTTTTT	CASSVVGAGDDTGELFF
TRBV9	.	.	TRBJ2-3	TGTGCCAGCAGCGTAGGGCGGGTTACCTTAGATACGCAGTATTTT	CASSVGRVTLDTQYF
TRBV5-4	TRBD2	.	TRBJ2-5	TGTGCCAGCAGCTCCACTAGCGGGGGTCAAGAGACCCAGTACTTC	CASSSTSGGQETQYF
TRBV30	TRBD1	.	TRBJ1-2	TGTGCCTGCCTGACAGGGATAAATGGCTACACCTTC	CACLTGINGYTF
TRBV28	.	.	TRBJ2-2	TGTGCCAGCAGCCACCCCTCGCGCGGGGAGCTGTTTTTT	CASSHPSRGELFF
TRBV9	TRBD2	once	TRBJ2-3	TGTGCCAGCAGCGTGAAAATGACTAGCGGGGTACACACAGATACGCAGTATTTT	CASSVKMTSGVHTDTQYF
TRBV30	.	.	TRBJ1-1	TGTGCCTGGAGCCCCGGGGAGGCCCCTTTCTTT	CAWSPGEAPFF
TRBV5-1	.	few	TRBJ1-4	TGCGCCAGCAGCTCTCCAGAAGGGGATCATGAAAAACTGTTTTTT	CASSSPEGDHEKLFF
TRBV6-1	.	.	TRBJ1-6	TGTGCCAGCAATGGTCCAGGGCGGCTTTCACCCCTCCACTTT	CASNGPGRLSPLHF
TRBV19	TRBD1	.	TRBJ1-1	TGTGCCAGTAGTATCGGGACAGCGGGCACTGAAGCTTTCTTT	CASSIGTAGTEAFF
TRBV19	TRBD2	.	TRBJ2-5	TGTGCCAGTAGTTTCGGACTAGCTGAAGAGACCCAGTACTTC	CASSFGLAEETQYF
TRBV5-1	TRBD1	.	TRBJ1-2	TGCGCCAGCAGCTTGGTTGGACAGGGGGTTAACTATGGCTACACCTTC	CASSLVGQGVNYGYTF
TRBV6-6	TRBD1	.	TRBJ1-2	TGTGCCAGCAACCCAGGGGGGACAGGGAGAGGCTACACCTTC	CASNPGGTGRGYTF
TRBV2	TRBD1	.	TRBJ1-3	TGTGCCAGCAGGTCGGGACAGGGGGCTAACACCATATATTTT	CASRSGQGANTIYF